This TCR beta chain was sequenced for a study of type 1 regulatory T cells. In the study overall: This in vitro CD4 product, T-allo10, is enriched for Tr1 cells and alloantigen-specific.

Trimming took off 7 bases at V and 2 bases at J, with 24 bases between the two ends. There are 19 residues in the CDR3. Looked up from germline, CDR1 is SGHTA and CDR2 is FQGNSA. TCRdb re-called the reads through MiXCR, storing one row per CDR3 protein. This sample has approximately 23,000 distinct CDR3 sequences, with 72% found just once. Of note for this clonotype: Its antigen is not identified.

T-allo10 cells from the graft donor were described as anergic, host-alloantigen-specific, and alloantigen-specific suppressors. This clonotype was sampled from a human donor in good health. This chain joins TRBV7-2 and TRBJ2-6, with D perhaps assigned TRBD1 or TRBD2 (7 bases each). Sequencing was performed on cultured T cells, either the whole culture or a sorted T cell fraction (not recorded which). Subset indicated: Tr1-enriched cell product generated in vitro against host alloantigens. CDR3: CASNTPVGEGAPGANVLTF. CDR3 sequence (DNA): TGTGCCAGCAACACCCCGGTCGGGGAGGGGGCGCCTGGGGCCAACGTCCTGACTTTC.